This is a list of T cell receptor beta chains from one sample in a study of shared clonotypes between healthy human individuals. Profiled with immunoSEQ multiplex PCR; TCRdb holds only in-frame clones, not every one. The sample includes over a million clones, approximately 97% of them seen just once. Sequenced material: naive CD4+ T cells sorted from blood. These TCRs come from a man aged 25 to 45 in good health. Each CDR3 is given with its conserved first and last residue. D genes are given only for firm matches. The size field is filled for only some rows; it gives once, few, many or a size class.

>NA|NA|TRBJ2-7|TRBV28
CASMTARPNYEQYF
>TRBD2|NA|TRBJ2-7|TRBV5-1
CASSPTSGTYEQYF
>NA|NA|TRBJ1-2|TRBV7-9
CASSPRTYNGYTF
>TRBD2|NA|TRBJ2-1|TRBV9
CASSAGLAGGWSDEQFF
>TRBD2|NA|TRBJ2-1|TRBV2
CASIGDREGYNEQFF
>TRBD1|NA|TRBJ2-7|TRBV6-5
CASGGTGGSYEQYF
>TRBD2|NA|TRBJ2-3|TRBV7-2
CASRKGLASTDTQYF
>NA|NA|TRBJ2-7|TRBV5-4
CASRNAQAYEQYF
>TRBD1|few|TRBJ1-4|TRBV18
CASSPLTGGRNEKLFF
>TRBD1|NA|TRBJ1-2|TRBV28
CASSSLQGDFGYTF
>NA|NA|TRBJ2-3|TRBV7-6
CASSHATGGRTSETFSTDTQYF
>TRBD2|once|TRBJ2-1|TRBV7-6
CASSRSPVWRELPTSYNEQFF
>TRBD2|NA|TRBJ2-2|TRBV30
CALGLAGSHTGELFF
>TRBD1|NA|TRBJ2-1|TRBV29-1
CSGNRQGGLEFF
>TRBD2|NA|TRBJ2-7|TRBV9
CASSAGTSGSNFGYEQYF
>TRBD2|NA|TRBJ2-3|TRBV29-1
CSVERMGLALSTDTQYF
>TRBD1|NA|TRBJ2-2|TRBV11-2
CASSSPGQGTGELFF
>NA|NA|TRBJ1-2|TRBV15
CATSRASTDNYGYTF
>NA|NA|TRBJ1-2|TRBV27
CASSFLGQSPTYGYTF
>NA|NA|TRBJ1-2|TRBV5-1
CASSLAQGEPYGYTF
>NA|once|TRBJ1-3|TRBV7-2
CASSSLHGTIYF
>NA|NA|TRBJ2-1|TRBV7-2
CASSPPGSHSYNEQFF
>NA|NA|TRBJ1-2|TRBV27
CASSLSMTYGYTF
>TRBD2|NA|TRBJ2-3|TRBV18
CASSPPSGRSTDTQYF
>NA|NA|TRBJ2-1|TRBV19
CASRDAFTSYNEQFF
>NA|once|TRBJ2-2|TRBV19
CASTKDRANTGELFF
>NA|NA|TRBJ1-1|TRBV11-3
CASSLMSDTEAFF
>NA|few|TRBJ1-3|TRBV5-1
CASSLTGTGNTIYF
>TRBD1|NA|TRBJ1-5|TRBV28
CGAGGLNQPQHF
>TRBD1|few|TRBJ1-5|TRBV30
CAWSKDRNQPQHF
>NA|NA|TRBJ2-7|TRBV30
CAWSFQNPHEQYF
>NA|NA|TRBJ2-3|TRBV5-6
CASSLLLGSTDTQYF
>TRBD1|NA|TRBJ2-7|TRBV18
CASSLSGTASYEQYF
>NA|NA|TRBJ2-1|TRBV18
CASSPVLGPKLGEQFF
>NA|NA|TRBJ1-1|TRBV5-1
CASNPTDQNTEAFF
>NA|NA|TRBJ2-7|TRBV10-3
CAISVGGYEQYF
>NA|NA|TRBJ2-1|TRBV27
CASSRGLNAYNEQFF
>NA|once|TRBJ2-1|TRBV28
CASRHGSYNEQFF
>TRBD2|NA|TRBJ2-5|TRBV5-4
CASSQAGVETQYF
>NA|NA|TRBJ2-7|TRBV15
CATSRDPGSAYEQYF